Shown below are 21 T cell receptor beta chains from a single sample sequenced in a study of cytomegalovirus exposure and HLA in healthy donors. 60 Vbeta and 13 Jbeta primers were used in PCR. Sequenced by immunoSEQ multiplex PCR; TCRdb stores in-frame clones only, minus some. Of tens of thousands of clones in the sample, roughly 80% were seen once. The sequenced material came from PBMCs. These receptors were collected from a man between 60 and 75 years old in good health and CMV-seropositive.

The chain couples TRBV4-1 to TRBJ1-1; TRBD1 might be the D (6 bases). CDR1 and CDR2 from the germline V gene are MGHRA and YSYEKL. CDR3 length: 17 amino acids. The germline V and J ends were trimmed by 1 base and 1 base, with 16 bases remaining between them. CDR3 nucleotide sequence: TGCGCCAGCAGCCAAGTCCGTTGGACAGAGAGGAACACTGAAGCTTTCTTT. Its protein product is CASSQVRWTERNTEAFF.

The V call is TRBV7-9, the J call TRBJ2-7; D not resolved. Per the germline V gene, CDR1 is SEHNR and CDR2 is FQNEAQ (reference sequence). The CDR3 extends over 15 amino acids. V gave up 5 bases and J gave up 2 bases, with 16 bases separating them. The CDR3 loop reads CASSKDSNPTYEQYF. CDR3 sequence (DNA): TGTGCCAGCAGCAAAGACTCGAACCCAACCTACGAGCAGTACTTC.

The J gene is TRBJ2-3, the V gene TRBV5-1; 7 bases are shared with TRBD1. Germline lookup yields CDR1 SGHRS and CDR2 YFSETQ. V lost 4 bases to trimming and J lost 4 bases; unmatched junction nucleotides: 3. The CDR3 spans 13 residues. Written as DNA, the CDR3 is TGCGCCAGCAGCCCAGGGACAGCAGATACGCAGTATTTT. Translating gives CASSPGTADTQYF.

V usage is TRBV29-1 and J usage is TRBJ2-2, with a weak D call TRBD2 (6 bases). Trimming shortened V by 4 bases and J by 1 base, and 10 bases separated the two germline ends. This CDR3 is 14 amino acids long. From germline, CDR1 is SQVTM and CDR2 ANQGSEA. This chain's CDR3 is CSVGGILNTGELFF. The CDR3 DNA reads TGCAGCGTTGGCGGGATCCTGAACACCGGGGAGCTGTTTTTT.

This rearrangement joins TRBV4-1 to TRBJ1-1; 8 nucleotides agree with TRBD1. Germline CDR1 and CDR2: MGHRA and YSYEKL. V shed 4 bases, J shed 7 bases, and the junction held 11 bases outside the gene matches. This CDR3 region has 15 residues. The CDR3: CASSPGHRGSGEAFF. DNA of the CDR3: TGCGCCAGCAGCCCCGGTCACAGGGGGTCTGGTGAAGCTTTCTTT.

This clone came up once. This chain uses TRBV2 with TRBJ1-5, with TRBD1 as a possible D gene (6 bases). Germline CDR1 and CDR2: SNHLY and FYNNEI. The V end was cut by 5 bases, the J end by 2 bases, with 13 bases between. The CDR3 is made up of 15 amino acids. The CDR3 region has the DNA TGTGCCAGCAGTATTACACGACAGGGCAATCAGCCCCAGCATTTT. The encoded protein is CASSITRQGNQPQHF.

The rearrangement joins TRBV29-1 to TRBJ2-5; D might be TRBD2 (6 bases). The V end lost 7 bases, the J end lost 5 bases, and 8 bases lay between the germline ends. The germline CDR1 and CDR2 sequences are SQVTM and ANQGSEA. This CDR3 has 10 residues. In DNA, the CDR3 is TGCAGCGGTCTAGCGGAGACCCAGTACTTC. Amino acid sequence: CSGLAETQYF.

This rearrangement joins TRBV29-1 to TRBJ2-1, with TRBD1 identical over 9 bases. Germline assignment: CDR1 SQVTM and CDR2 ANQGSEA. The junction had 6 bases not matched to a gene; V was cut back by 3 bases and J by 6 bases. The CDR3 runs 14 residues. CDR3 loop: CSVDTGTGSNEQFF. CDR3 coding DNA: TGCAGCGTTGACACCGGGACAGGGTCCAATGAGCAGTTCTTC.

This clone was seen more than once but under ten times. The chain links TRBV7-2 to TRBJ1-1; D is possibly TRBD1 (6 bases). Germline V lookup: CDR1 SGHTA, CDR2 FQGNSA. Trimming took off 2 bases at V and 5 bases at J, with 12 bases between the two ends. This CDR3 has 14 amino acids. CDR3 residues: CASSLTGSVTEAFF. The CDR3, as DNA: TGTGCCAGCAGCTTAACAGGGAGCGTTACTGAAGCTTTCTTT.

In its sample, this clone was seen once. V gene TRBV14 combines with J gene TRBJ2-1, with 10 bases lining up with TRBD2. Germline CDR1 SGHDN, CDR2 FVKESK. The junction had 6 bases not matched to a gene; V was cut back by 5 bases and J by 2 bases. The CDR3 sequence is 16 residues long. The CDR3 DNA sequence: TGTGCCAGCAGCAAAGGGAGCGGGGGGGCCTACAATGAGCAGTTCTTC. Residues: CASSKGSGGAYNEQFF. The variable domain in full, with the rest retrieved from reference TRBV14 and TRBJ2-1, is EAGVTQFPSHSVIEKGQTVTLRCDPISGHDNLYWYRRVMGKEIKFLLHFVKESKQDESGMPNNRFLAERTGGTYSTLKVQPAELEDSGVYFCASSKGSGGAYNEQFFGPGTRLTVL.

Only one count was recorded for this clone. The rearrangement joins TRBV7-9 to TRBJ2-1; D may be TRBD1 (6 bases). From germline, CDR1 is SEHNR and CDR2 FQNEAQ (reference sequence). CDR3 length: 14 amino acids. V dropped 5 bases and J dropped 0 bases, with 8 bases sitting between them. In nucleotides, the CDR3 is TGTGCCAGCAGCGAGACAGGCTCCTACAATGAGCAGTTCTTC. Amino acid sequence: CASSETGSYNEQFF.

This chain links TRBV7-9 with TRBJ2-1; 11 nucleotides align to TRBD2. The germline V gene has CDR1 SEHNR and CDR2 FQNEAQ (reference sequence). With V trimmed by 5 bases and J by 4 bases, 16 bases remained unmatched. The CDR3 runs to 19 residues. The CDR3 loop reads CASSPRVGTSGRLYNEQFF. The CDR3 DNA reads as TGTGCCAGCAGCCCAAGAGTCGGGACTAGCGGCCGCCTTTACAATGAGCAGTTCTTC.

This chain connects TRBV5-6 to TRBJ1-2; TRBD1 aligns across 7 bases. V was pared by 5 bases and J by 2 bases, with 15 bases of the junction left unmatched. Germline loops: CDR1 SGHDT, CDR2 YYEEEE. The CDR3 runs to 17 residues. Written as DNA, the CDR3 is TGTGCCAGCAGTTCTAGGGGCCTCGGACAGGTCAACTATGGCTACACCTTC. Encoded protein: CASSSRGLGQVNYGYTF.

J is TRBJ1-2 and V is TRBV28; D might be TRBD1 (5 bases). Trimming cost V 3 bases and J 5 bases, with 10 bases left between them. CDR3 size: 13 residues. Germline CDR1 is MDHEN and CDR2 is SYDVKM. CDR3 sequence (DNA): TGTGCCAGCAGTTTCAGGGCTTTTTATGGCTACACCTTC. Protein: CASSFRAFYGYTF.

This clone has just a few counts. The V call is TRBV10-1, the J call TRBJ2-1, with 7 nucleotides matching TRBD2. The CDR3 spans 15 residues. CDR1 is WNHNN and CDR2 is SYGVQD in the germline V gene (reference sequence). Trimming removed 2 bases from V and 6 bases from J; junction bases left unmatched: 7. The CDR3 bases are TGCGCCAGCAGTGAGAACCCAGCGGGGATCAATGAGCAGTTCTTC. Amino acid sequence: CASSENPAGINEQFF.

Turning to this clone: Mismatch with germline at one junction end may stem from a read error. This rearrangement joins TRBV7-9 to TRBJ2-1, with 10 bases identical to TRBD2. There are 18 residues in the CDR3. The germline CDR1 and CDR2 sequences are SEHNR and FQNEAQ (reference sequence). This CDR3 is CSSSPMGTSAVSYNEQFF. CDR3 nucleotide sequence: TGTTCCAGCAGCCCAATGGGGACTAGCGCAGTCTCCTACAATGAGCAGTTCTTC.

This chain joins TRBV6-4 and TRBJ2-2, with 9 nucleotides matching TRBD1. The CDR3 is 15 residues long. V was pared by 4 bases and J by 4 bases, with 4 bases of the junction left unmatched. Looked up from germline, CDR1 is MRHNA and CDR2 is SNTAGT. The CDR3 nucleotides are TGTGCCAGCAGTGGACAGGGACAGGGCACCGGGGAGCTGTTTTTT. This sequence encodes CASSGQGQGTGELFF.

V and J are TRBV15 and TRBJ2-5, with 12 bases that match TRBD2. Germline values: CDR1 LNHNV, CDR2 YYDKDF (reference sequence). The V segment lost 4 bases and the J segment 5 bases; nucleotides outside the gene matches: 5. This CDR3 has 15 residues. The DNA for the CDR3 is TGTGCCACCAGCATCCCTAGCGGGGGGGCGGAGACCCAGTACTTC. It codes for CATSIPSGGAETQYF.

This clone was seen more than once but under ten times. V is TRBV10-3 and J is TRBJ1-1; no definite D call. V was shortened by 2 bases and J by 5 bases, with 12 bases between the two germline ends. CDR1 and CDR2 (germline): ENHRY, SYGVKD. The CDR3 covers 14 residues. The CDR3 loop reads CAISERKRGTEAFF. The CDR3 DNA reads as TGTGCCATCAGTGAGCGTAAAAGAGGGACTGAAGCTTTCTTT.

The chain links TRBV27 to TRBJ2-7; a possible D gene is TRBD2 (5 bases). Trimming cost V 1 base and J 2 bases, with 9 bases left between them. This CDR3 region has 14 residues. CDR1 and CDR2 from the germline V gene are MNHEY and SMNVEV (reference sequence). CDR3 nucleotides: TGTGCCAGCAGTTTATTGAGGGTCCCCTACGAGCAGTACTTC. The encoded protein is CASSLLRVPYEQYF.

V is TRBV27 and J is TRBJ2-7; 10 positions agree with TRBD2. CDR1 and CDR2 from the germline V gene are MNHEY and SMNVEV (reference sequence). The CDR3 extends over 16 amino acids. J was trimmed by 3 bases and V by 0 bases; bases with no gene match: 5. The CDR3 loop reads CASSLSNLAGVYEQYF. CDR3 sequence (DNA): TGTGCCAGCAGTTTATCGAATCTAGCGGGAGTCTACGAGCAGTACTTC.